This is a list of T cell receptor beta chains from one sample in a study of identical twins. TCRdb passed the 5' RACE reads through MiXCR, listing each CDR3 protein once. The sample lists around 95,000 distinct CDR3 sequences, around 5.5% occurring once. Sequencing was performed on memory T cells sorted from blood. The receptors here all came from a woman in her forties or fifties in good health. Each CDR3 is given with its conserved first and last residue. Each record gives: D gene, V gene, J gene, clone size, CDR3 DNA, CDR3 protein. The D gene is left open where the match is weak. Some rows mark clone size as missing; the rest say once, few, many or name a class of expanded clone.

>TRBD1|TRBV5-1|TRBJ2-2|many
TGCGCCAGCAGCTTGGGGGGACAGTCCACCGGGGAGCTGTTTTTT
CASSLGGQSTGELFF
>NA|TRBV6-1|TRBJ1-1|many
TGTGCCAGCACCCTCCGGGGGGACACTGAAGCTTTCTTT
CASTLRGDTEAFF
>NA|TRBV7-8|TRBJ2-1|many
TGTGCCAGCAGCCCGACCGATTACAATGAGCAGTTCTTC
CASSPTDYNEQFF
>TRBD1|TRBV7-2|TRBJ2-5|NA
TGTGCCAGCAGCTTAGGTGGGACAGTCCAAGAGACCCAGTACTTC
CASSLGGTVQETQYF
>TRBD2|TRBV2|TRBJ2-1|NA
TGTGCCAGCAGGCGGGGGGGTTCCTACAATGAGCAGTTCTTC
CASRRGGSYNEQFF
>TRBD2|TRBV5-4|TRBJ2-1|many
TGTGCCAGCAGCTCATTCACCGGGACTAGCGGGATCCGCTCCTACAATGAGCAGTTCTTC
CASSSFTGTSGIRSYNEQFF
>NA|TRBV20-1|TRBJ2-1|few
TGCAGTGCTAGTTCCCTAAGCTTCTCCTACAATGAGCAGTTCTTC
CSASSLSFSYNEQFF
>NA|TRBV27|TRBJ2-3|many
TGTGCCAGCAGACGGACTCGTTATAGCACAGATACGCAGTATTTT
CASRRTRYSTDTQYF
>NA|TRBV7-9|TRBJ1-1|NA
TGTGCCAGCAGCTTGGACGGGAGATTGGGGGGCACAGCTTTCTTT
CASSLDGRLGGTAFF
>NA|TRBV10-2|TRBJ2-1|many
TGCGCCAGCAGTAATATTAATGAGCAGTTCTTC
CASSNINEQFF
>TRBD2|TRBV5-1|TRBJ2-5|NA
TGCGCCAGCAGCTTGGATGCGGGGGGTCAGGTCGGGGAGACCCAGTACTTC
CASSLDAGGQVGETQYF
>NA|TRBV6-2/TRBV6-3|TRBJ2-3|many
TGTGCCAGCAGTTACGGGTCAGGAAGCACAGATACGCAGTATTTT
CASSYGSGSTDTQYF
>NA|TRBV9|TRBJ2-5|many
TGTGCCAGCAGCGTCAACCCAGACAACCAAGAGACCCAGTACTTC
CASSVNPDNQETQYF
>NA|TRBV9|TRBJ1-1|few
TGTGCCAGCAGCGTGGGTAGCATCCCCACTGAAGCTTTCTTT
CASSVGSIPTEAFF
>NA|TRBV10-3|TRBJ2-1|few
TGTGCCATCAGTGAGTCGACGGGAATGTCTGAGCAGTTCTTC
CAISESTGMSEQFF
>TRBD2|TRBV5-1|TRBJ2-1|few
TGCGCCAGCATCAAAAACATCGATCTAGCGGGTGAAAAATCCTACAATGAGCAGTTCTTC
CASIKNIDLAGEKSYNEQFF
>NA|TRBV7-8|TRBJ2-1|many
TGTGCCAGCAGCTTAGCGGCGGGTGGGGGCTACAATGAGCAGTTCTTC
CASSLAAGGGYNEQFF
>TRBD1|TRBV5-6|TRBJ1-5|NA
TGTGCCAGCAGCTTCGGGACAGGGGGCAATCAGCCCCAGCATTTT
CASSFGTGGNQPQHF
>TRBD2|TRBV5-1|TRBJ2-3|many
TGCGCCAGCAGCTTGTCTAGCGGGAGAGGAGATACGCAGTATTTT
CASSLSSGRGDTQYF
>NA|TRBV2|TRBJ2-1|many
TGTGCCAGCACCGAATCGCTGCCCTCCTACAATGAGCAGTTCTTC
CASTESLPSYNEQFF
>NA|TRBV27|TRBJ2-4|many
TGTGCCAGCAGTTTTGGGCGGAAAACAGCCAAAAACATTCAGTACTTC
CASSFGRKTAKNIQYF
>TRBD2|TRBV6-5|TRBJ2-2|many
TGTGCCAGCAGTTATCCTAAGGGACTAGGATACACCGGGGAGCTGTTTTTT
CASSYPKGLGYTGELFF
>TRBD2|TRBV19|TRBJ2-1|NA
TGTGCCAGTAGGGGGGAGGGGAGCTCCTACAATGAGCAGTTCTTC
CASRGEGSSYNEQFF